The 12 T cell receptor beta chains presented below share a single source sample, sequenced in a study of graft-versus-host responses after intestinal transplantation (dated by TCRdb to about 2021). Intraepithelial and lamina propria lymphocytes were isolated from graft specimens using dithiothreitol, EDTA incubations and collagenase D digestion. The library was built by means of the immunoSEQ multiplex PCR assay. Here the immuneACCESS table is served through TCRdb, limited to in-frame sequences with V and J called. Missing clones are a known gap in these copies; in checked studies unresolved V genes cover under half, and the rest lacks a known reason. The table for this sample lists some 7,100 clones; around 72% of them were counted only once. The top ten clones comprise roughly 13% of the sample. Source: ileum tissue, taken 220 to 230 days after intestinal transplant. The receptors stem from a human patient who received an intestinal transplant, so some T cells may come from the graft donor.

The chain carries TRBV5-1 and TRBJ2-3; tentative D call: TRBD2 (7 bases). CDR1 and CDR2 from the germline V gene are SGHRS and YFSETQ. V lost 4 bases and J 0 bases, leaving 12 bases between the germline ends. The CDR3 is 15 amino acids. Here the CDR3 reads CASSERDTSTDTQYF. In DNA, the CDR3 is TGCGCCAGCAGCGAGCGGGACACTAGCACAGATACGCAGTATTTT.

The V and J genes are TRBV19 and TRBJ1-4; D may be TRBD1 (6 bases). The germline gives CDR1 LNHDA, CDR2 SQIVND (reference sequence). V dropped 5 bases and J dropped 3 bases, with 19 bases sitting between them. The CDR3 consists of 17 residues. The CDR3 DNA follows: TGTGCCAGTAGTGTTTCGGGGGCGGGGGCGGCTAATGAAAAACTGTTTTTT. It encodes CASSVSGAGAANEKLFF.

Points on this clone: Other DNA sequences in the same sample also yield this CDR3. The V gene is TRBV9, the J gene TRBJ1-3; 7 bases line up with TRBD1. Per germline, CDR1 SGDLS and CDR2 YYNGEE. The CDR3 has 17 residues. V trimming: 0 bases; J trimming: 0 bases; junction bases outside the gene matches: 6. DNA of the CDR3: TGTGCCAGCAGCGTAGAAGGACAGGCCCTCTCTGGAAACACCATATATTTT. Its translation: CASSVEGQALSGNTIYF.

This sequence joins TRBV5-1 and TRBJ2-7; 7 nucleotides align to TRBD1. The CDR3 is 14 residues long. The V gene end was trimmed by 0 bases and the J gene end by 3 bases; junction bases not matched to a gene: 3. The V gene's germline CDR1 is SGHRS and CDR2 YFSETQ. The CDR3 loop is CASSLGTGIYEQYF. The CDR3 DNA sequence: TGCGCCAGCAGCTTGGGGACAGGAATCTACGAGCAGTACTTC.

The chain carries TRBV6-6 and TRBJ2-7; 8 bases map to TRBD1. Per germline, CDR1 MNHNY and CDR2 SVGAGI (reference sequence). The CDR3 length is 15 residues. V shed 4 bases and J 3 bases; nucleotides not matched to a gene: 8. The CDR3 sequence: CASSSIPGQVYEQYF. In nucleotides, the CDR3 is TGTGCCAGCAGTTCGATCCCGGGACAGGTCTACGAGCAGTACTTC.

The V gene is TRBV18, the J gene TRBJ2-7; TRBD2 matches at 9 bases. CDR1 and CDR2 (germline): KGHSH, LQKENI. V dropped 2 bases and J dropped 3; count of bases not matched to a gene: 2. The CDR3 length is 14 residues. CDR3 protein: CASSPRLADYEQYF. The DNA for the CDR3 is TGTGCCAGCTCACCAAGACTAGCGGACTACGAGCAGTACTTC.

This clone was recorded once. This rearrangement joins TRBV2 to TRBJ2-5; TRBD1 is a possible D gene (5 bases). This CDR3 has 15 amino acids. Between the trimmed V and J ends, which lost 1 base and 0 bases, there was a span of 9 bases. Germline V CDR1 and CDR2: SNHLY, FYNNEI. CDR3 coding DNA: TGTGCCAGCAGTGAAGATTACAGGTACCAAGAGACCCAGTACTTC. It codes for CASSEDYRYQETQYF.

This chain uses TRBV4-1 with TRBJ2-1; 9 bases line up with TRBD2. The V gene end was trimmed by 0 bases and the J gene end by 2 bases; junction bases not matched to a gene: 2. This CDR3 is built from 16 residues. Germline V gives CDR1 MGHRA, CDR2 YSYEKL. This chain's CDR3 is CASSQEVAGAYNEQFF. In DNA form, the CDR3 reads TGCGCCAGCAGCCAAGAAGTAGCGGGGGCCTACAATGAGCAGTTCTTC.

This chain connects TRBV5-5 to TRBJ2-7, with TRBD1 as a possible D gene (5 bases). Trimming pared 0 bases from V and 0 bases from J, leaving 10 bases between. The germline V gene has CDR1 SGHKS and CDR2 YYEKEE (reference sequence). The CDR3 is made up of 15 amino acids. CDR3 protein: CASSLVLGPSYEQYF. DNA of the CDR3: TGTGCCAGCAGCTTGGTATTGGGGCCCTCCTACGAGCAGTACTTC.

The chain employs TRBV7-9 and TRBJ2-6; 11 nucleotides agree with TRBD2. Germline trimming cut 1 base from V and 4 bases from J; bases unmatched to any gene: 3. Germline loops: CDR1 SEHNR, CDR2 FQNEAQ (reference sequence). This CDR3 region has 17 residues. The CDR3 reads CASSLVLAGAGANVLTF. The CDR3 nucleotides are TGTGCCAGCAGCTTAGTACTAGCGGGAGCCGGGGCCAACGTCCTGACTTTC.

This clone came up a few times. DNA of the CDR3: TGTGCCAGCAGTCCCGACAGCTATGGCTACACCTTC. Its protein product is CASSPDSYGYTF. V and J are TRBV28 and TRBJ1-2; D is perhaps TRBD1 (5 bases). V was trimmed by 5 bases and J by 4 bases, leaving 8 bases between them. Germline V gene data show CDR1 as MDHEN and CDR2 as SYDVKM. CDR3 length: 12 residues.

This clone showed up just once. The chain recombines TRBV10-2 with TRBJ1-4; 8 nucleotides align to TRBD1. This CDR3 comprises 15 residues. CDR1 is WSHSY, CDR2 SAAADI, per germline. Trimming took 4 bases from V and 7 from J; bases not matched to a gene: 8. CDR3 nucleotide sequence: TGCGCCAGCAGTGGGGGACAGGTGCGAGGTGAAAAACTGTTTTTT. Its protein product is CASSGGQVRGEKLFF.